The 20 T cell receptor beta chains reported below all come from one sample, sequenced in a study of PD-L1 blockade in urothelial cancer. The assay was immunoSEQ multiplex PCR, and TCRdb's table has in-frame clones only and misses some. This sample has over 65,000 clones, with 80% to 90% found just once. Sample: PBMCs, taken around atezolizumab (anti-PD-L1) treatment. Every receptor here comes from a man between 65 and 79 years old with urothelial cancer.

The chain recombines TRBV19 with TRBJ2-7; 9 bases are shared with TRBD1. Germline V gene data show CDR1 as LNHDA and CDR2 as SQIVND (reference sequence). V dropped 5 bases and J dropped 2; count of bases not matched to a gene: 1. The CDR3 length is 13 residues. CDR3 amino acids: CASSGTGTYEQYF. The CDR3 DNA follows: TGTGCCAGTAGTGGGACAGGGACCTACGAGCAGTACTTC.

The chain is built from TRBV6-5 and TRBJ2-1; D is possibly TRBD2 (6 bases). Trimming took off 2 bases at V and 5 bases at J, with 13 bases between the two ends. This CDR3 spans 15 amino acids. Germline CDR1 and CDR2: MNHEY and SVGAGI. The CDR3 loop reads CASSYRVRDNNEQFF. As DNA, the CDR3 is TGTGCCAGCAGTTACAGAGTGCGGGATAACAATGAGCAGTTCTTC.

The chain employs TRBV28 and TRBJ2-3, with 9 bases aligning to TRBD1. Trimming removed 8 bases from V and 0 bases from J; junction bases left unmatched: 6. Germline CDR1 MDHEN, CDR2 SYDVKM. The CDR3 extends over 15 amino acids. CDR3 nucleotides: TGTGCCAGCCGGGCGGACAGGGGTAGCACAGATACGCAGTATTTT. This codes for CASRADRGSTDTQYF.

This clone has just one count. The gene calls are TRBV29-1 and TRBJ2-7; a possible D gene is TRBD2 (6 bases). Germline V gene sequence: CDR1 SQVTM, CDR2 ANQGSEA. The CDR3 is 12 residues long. The V end was cut by 3 bases, the J end by 4 bases, with 10 bases between. The CDR3 DNA is TGCAGCGTTGAGTTGGCGGGGTACGAGCAGTACTTC. It translates to CSVELAGYEQYF.

The chain uses TRBV28 and TRBJ2-7; a weak D match, TRBD2 (5 bases). Trimming shortened V by 4 bases and J by 6 bases, and 10 bases separated the two germline ends. The CDR3 totals 12 residues. Germline lookup yields CDR1 MDHEN and CDR2 SYDVKM. The CDR3 here is CASSYLSGEQYF. The CDR3 nucleotides are TGTGCCAGCAGTTATCTCAGCGGCGAGCAGTACTTC.

The chain employs TRBV11-2 and TRBJ2-3; D gene unclear. Per germline, CDR1 SGHAT and CDR2 FQNNGV. This CDR3 is built from 16 residues. The V end was cut by 1 base, the J end by 2 bases, with 13 bases between. The CDR3 region has the DNA TGTGCCAGCAGCTTAGTTTTTGGCGGCTACACAGATACGCAGTATTTT. This encodes CASSLVFGGYTDTQYF. Using reference TRBV11-2 and TRBJ2-3 for the parts outside the CDR3, the full variable domain is EAGVAQSPRYKIIEKRQSVAFWCNPISGHATLYWYQQILGQGPKLLIQFQNNGVVDDSQLPKDRFSAERLKGVDSTLKIQPAKLEDSAVYLCASSLVFGGYTDTQYFGPGTRLTVL.

The chain uses TRBV6-5 and TRBJ2-2; TRBD1 matches 7 bases. CDR1 is MNHEY, CDR2 SVGAGI, per germline. This CDR3 region has 14 residues. V trimming: 6 bases; J trimming: 4 bases; junction bases outside the gene matches: 5. Here the CDR3 reads CASSSGQPTGELFF. The CDR3 DNA reads as TGTGCCAGCAGCTCGGGACAGCCCACCGGGGAGCTGTTTTTT.

The CDR3 region has the DNA TGTGCCAGCAGCGTAGCGACAACGGCTAACTATGGCTACACCTTC. Translating gives CASSVATTANYGYTF. The chain joins TRBV9 to TRBJ1-2; D uncertain. Germline V gene data show CDR1 as SGDLS and CDR2 as YYNGEE. The CDR3 is made up of 15 amino acids. V was pared by 0 bases and J by 0 bases, with 9 bases between.

The CDR3 loop is CASSWRQGKMSYGYTF. CDR3 sequence (DNA): TGTGCCAGCAGTTGGAGACAGGGGAAGATGAGCTATGGCTACACCTTC. V is TRBV28 and J is TRBJ1-2, with 8 bases matching TRBD1. V gave up 4 bases and J gave up 4 bases; unmatched junction bases: 11. The germline V gene encodes CDR1 MDHEN and CDR2 SYDVKM. The CDR3 is 16 amino acids.

This chain connects TRBV28 to TRBJ2-2; 7 positions match TRBD2. CDR1 is MDHEN and CDR2 is SYDVKM in the germline V gene. The CDR3 extends over 13 amino acids. V lost 8 bases to trimming and J lost 11 bases; unmatched junction nucleotides: 11. CDR3 residues: CASVGGGPTELFF. CDR3 coding DNA: TGTGCCAGCGTCGGGGGAGGGCCGACTGAGCTGTTTTTT.

V is TRBV15 and J is TRBJ2-7; maybe TRBD2 (5 bases). The CDR3 is made up of 15 amino acids. Trimming cost V 5 bases and J 5 bases, with 19 bases left between them. CDR1 is LNHNV and CDR2 is YYDKDF in the germline V gene (reference sequence). CDR3 coding DNA: TGTGCCACCAGCGATCGACGGGAAGCGACACACGAGCAGTACTTC. It specifies CATSDRREATHEQYF. Looking up the rest from reference TRBV15 and TRBJ2-7 gives the full variable domain: DAMVIQNPRYQVTQFGKPVTLSCSQTLNHNVMYWYQQKSSQAPKLLFHYYDKDFNNEADTPDNFQSRRPNTSFCFLDIRSPGLGDTAMYLCATSDRREATHEQYFGPGTRLTVT.

The chain links TRBV9 to TRBJ2-3; tentatively, D is TRBD2 (6 bases). Per germline, CDR1 SGDLS and CDR2 YYNGEE. V lost 0 bases and J 2 bases, leaving 7 bases between the germline ends. CDR3 length: 14 amino acids. The CDR3 coding sequence is TGTGCCAGCAGCGTAGCGGGAGCCACAGATACGCAGTATTTT. Residues: CASSVAGATDTQYF.

The V and J genes are TRBV18 and TRBJ2-1; 8 bases map to TRBD1. Germline CDR1 and CDR2: KGHSH and LQKENI. The trim removed 1 base at V and 9 bases at J, leaving 14 bases unmatched. CDR3 length: 17 amino acids. In nucleotides, the CDR3 is TGTGCCAGCTCACCACAGGGGCAGGGGGCTTGGCTTAGTGAGCAGTTCTTC. Encoded protein: CASSPQGQGAWLSEQFF.

The chain links TRBV7-2 to TRBJ2-3; 13 bases agree with TRBD2. J gave up 4 bases and V 5 bases, and 9 bases lay outside the gene matches. The CDR3 runs to 17 residues. Germline loops: CDR1 SGHTA, CDR2 FQGNSA. The CDR3 region has the DNA TGTGCCAGCAGCCTCCAGACTAGCGGGAGGTTTGCAGATACGCAGTATTTT. This encodes CASSLQTSGRFADTQYF.

The genes are TRBV29-1 and TRBJ2-2; 8 bases fit TRBD1. This CDR3 contains 15 residues. V shed 4 bases, J shed 3 bases, and the junction held 7 bases outside the gene matches. In germline, CDR1 is SQVTM, CDR2 ANQGSEA. The chain's CDR3 is CSVGRQGAHTGELFF. The CDR3 region has the DNA TGCAGCGTTGGACGCCAGGGGGCTCACACCGGGGAGCTGTTTTTT.

As to this clone: Compared with germline, one end of the junction differs, possibly owing to a read error. The chain is built from TRBV7-6 and TRBJ2-1; TRBD1 aligns across 9 bases. The CDR3 totals 17 residues. Germline CDR1 and CDR2: SGHVS and FNYEAQ. The CDR3 DNA is TGTGCCAGCAGGTTAGGTACCGGGACAGGGAAGCGGAATGAGCAGTTCTTC. Translated: CASRLGTGTGKRNEQFF.

The chain links TRBV4-1 to TRBJ2-7, with 13 bases matching TRBD2. V lost 4 bases, J lost 5 bases, and 8 bases stayed unmatched. CDR1 and CDR2 from the germline V gene are MGHRA and YSYEKL. The CDR3 covers 16 residues. CDR3 in amino acids: CASSPHSGTSGNEQYF. The CDR3 nucleotides read TGCGCCAGCAGCCCACATTCCGGGACTAGCGGGAACGAGCAGTACTTC.

This rearrangement joins TRBV28 to TRBJ1-2; D is unclear. V was pared by 3 bases and J by 5 bases, with 13 bases between. This CDR3 is 14 amino acids long. Germline values: CDR1 MDHEN, CDR2 SYDVKM. The CDR3 spells CASSFRVLGYGYTF. CDR3 bases: TGTGCCAGCAGTTTTCGGGTGCTTGGTTATGGCTACACCTTC.

CDR3 DNA: TGTGCCAGTACAGGGGGCGAGTGGGAGACCCAGTACTTC. It encodes CASTGGEWETQYF. The chain uses TRBV27 and TRBJ2-5; 9 nucleotides agree with TRBD1. The germline gives CDR1 MNHEY, CDR2 SMNVEV (reference sequence). This CDR3 is 13 amino acids long. J was trimmed by 5 bases and V by 9 bases; bases with no gene match: 7.

The chain has TRBV7-8 and TRBJ2-7, with D possibly matching TRBD2 (7 bases). Germline V gene sequence: CDR1 SGHVS, CDR2 FQNEAQ. Trimming cost V 5 bases and J 9 bases, with 17 bases left between them. The CDR3 spans 13 residues. CDR3: CASSPNGGARQYF. As DNA, the CDR3 is TGTGCCAGCAGCCCAAATGGGGGGGCGCGGCAGTACTTC.